The TCR beta chain under discussion was sequenced for a study of blood T cell repertoires in COVID-19. The V gene lost 5 bases and the J gene lost 0 bases, with 14 bases spanning the gap. The CDR3 sequence is 16 residues long. Germline V gene lookup returns CDR1 MNHEY and CDR2 SMNVEV (reference sequence). Seattle researchers signed up patients amid active infection and tracked them longitudinally. TCRdb keeps only in-frame clones here, not all; method: immunoSEQ multiplex PCR. The profile shows some 240,000 clones, approximately 88% of them singletons. Sample: peripheral blood. The sequence came from a woman between 70 and 85 years old with COVID-19, enrolled during active disease. The chain is built from TRBV27 and TRBJ2-1, with a weak D call TRBD2 (6 bases). The CDR3 spells CASSPLLASSYNEQFF. The CDR3 DNA is TGTGCCAGCAGTCCCCTACTAGCTAGCTCCTACAATGAGCAGTTCTTC.